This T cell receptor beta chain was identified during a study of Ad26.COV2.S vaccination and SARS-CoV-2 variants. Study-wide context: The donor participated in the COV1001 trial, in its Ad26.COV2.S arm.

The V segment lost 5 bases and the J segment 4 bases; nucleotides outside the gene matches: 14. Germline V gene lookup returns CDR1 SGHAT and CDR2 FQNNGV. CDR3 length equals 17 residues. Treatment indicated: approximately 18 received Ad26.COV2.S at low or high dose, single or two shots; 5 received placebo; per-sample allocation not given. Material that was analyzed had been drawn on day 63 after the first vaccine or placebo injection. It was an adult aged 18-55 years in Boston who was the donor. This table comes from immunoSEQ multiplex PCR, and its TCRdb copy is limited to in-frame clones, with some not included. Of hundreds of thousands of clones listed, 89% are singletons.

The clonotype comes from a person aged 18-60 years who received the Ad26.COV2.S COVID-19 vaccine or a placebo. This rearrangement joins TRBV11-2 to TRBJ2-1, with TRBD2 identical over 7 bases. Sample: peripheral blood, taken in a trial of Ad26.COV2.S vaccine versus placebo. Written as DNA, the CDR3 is TGTGCCAGCAGCCCCATGGCGGGAGAAGCTTCATACAATGAGCAGTTCTTC. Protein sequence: CASSPMAGEASYNEQFF. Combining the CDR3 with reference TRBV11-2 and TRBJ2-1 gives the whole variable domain EAGVAQSPRYKIIEKRQSVAFWCNPISGHATLYWYQQILGQGPKLLIQFQNNGVVDDSQLPKDRFSAERLKGVDSTLKIQPAKLEDSAVYLCASSPMAGEASYNEQFFGPGTRLTVL.